These 26 T cell receptor beta chains originate from one sample sequenced in a study of blood T cells in healthy people across ages. PCR was performed a second time for 7 to 11 cycles using a sample-barcoded 5' primer and a J-beta primer mix. TCRdb re-called the 5' RACE reads with MiXCR, one entry per CDR3 protein. The sample includes 550,000 to 750,000 distinct CDR3 sequences, roughly 20% seen only once; the top ten take roughly 3.6%. The sequenced material came from blood. The receptors here all came from a man aged 65-85 years in good health.

The chain couples TRBV5-1 to TRBJ1-4; D might be TRBD1 (5 bases). CDR1 and CDR2 from the germline V gene are SGHRS and YFSETQ. Trimming removed 4 bases at V and 8 bases at J, with 15 bases between. CDR3 size: 14 residues. CDR3 loop: CASSSGGIREKLFF. The CDR3 region has the DNA TGCGCCAGCAGCAGCGGGGGGATCCGCGAAAAACTGTTTTTT.

The sample holds many counts of this clonotype. The chain carries TRBV28 and TRBJ2-4; possibly TRBD2 for D (6 bases). Germline V gene data show CDR1 as MDHEN and CDR2 as SYDVKM. V shed 5 bases and J shed 1 base, with 9 bases lying between them. The length of the CDR3 is 14 residues. The CDR3 DNA reads as TGTGCCAGCAGTCGTGGGGGGGCCAAAAACATTCAGTACTTC. Its translation is CASSRGGAKNIQYF.

By frequency in the sample, this clonotype is medium-sized (0.01 to 0.1%). J is TRBJ2-5 and V is TRBV3-1; the match to TRBD2 covers 10 bases. CDR1 LGHDT and CDR2 YNNKEL come from the germline V gene (reference sequence). The trim removed 1 base at V and 5 bases at J, leaving 4 bases unmatched. The CDR3 is 15 residues long. The CDR3 reads CASSQGTSGTETQYF. CDR3 in DNA: TGTGCCAGCAGCCAAGGAACTAGCGGGACGGAGACCCAGTACTTC.

Many counts were recorded for this clonotype. The gene calls are TRBV6-6 and TRBJ1-4; possible D gene TRBD1, 5 bases. Germline values: CDR1 MNHNY, CDR2 SVGAGI (reference sequence). Trimming shortened V by 4 bases and J by 0 bases, and 12 bases separated the two germline ends. The CDR3 is 16 amino acids. The CDR3 region is CASSSTGGATNEKLFF. The CDR3 DNA reads as TGTGCCAGCAGTTCCACCGGGGGTGCAACTAATGAAAAACTGTTTTTT.

The sample holds a few counts of this clonotype. The gene calls are TRBV15 and TRBJ2-3, with 14 bases fitting TRBD2. Trimming at V came to 2 bases and at J to 3 bases, leaving 1 base not matched to a gene. Germline V CDR1 and CDR2: LNHNV, YYDKDF (reference sequence). The CDR3 is made up of 16 amino acids. CDR3 in DNA: TGTGCCACCAGCAGAAGACTAGCGGGAGGGACAGATACGCAGTATTTT. This codes for CATSRRLAGGTDTQYF.

The J gene is TRBJ2-7, the V gene TRBV18, with unresolved D. CDR3 length equals 14 residues. Trimming left V 5 bases short and J 0 bases short, with 11 bases between. From germline, CDR1 is KGHSH and CDR2 LQKENI. The CDR3 spells CASSKGLSSYEQYF. The CDR3 nucleotides are TGTGCCAGCTCAAAGGGTCTTTCCTCCTACGAGCAGTACTTC.

There are a few counts of this clonotype. The rearrangement uses TRBV29-1 and TRBJ1-5, with D tentatively TRBD1 (5 bases). Germline V gene data show CDR1 as SQVTM and CDR2 as ANQGSEA. V was trimmed by 4 bases and J by 1 base, leaving 8 bases between them. This CDR3 spans 13 amino acids. CDR3 bases: TGCAGCGTTGGGGGCTTGAGCAATCAGCCCCAGCATTTT. It codes for CSVGGLSNQPQHF.

The V and J genes are TRBV15 and TRBJ1-4, with a weak D call TRBD1 (6 bases). V was trimmed by 8 bases and J by 7 bases, leaving 14 bases between them. The CDR3 is 13 residues long. The germline CDR1 and CDR2 sequences are LNHNV and YYDKDF (reference sequence). CDR3 nucleotides: TGTGCCACCTGCAACCCAGGGGCTGAAAAACTGTTTTTT. Translating it yields CATCNPGAEKLFF. Filled out from reference TRBV15 and TRBJ1-4, the complete variable domain reads DAMVIQNPRYQVTQFGKPVTLSCSQTLNHNVMYWYQQKSSQAPKLLFHYYDKDFNNEADTPDNFQSRRPNTSFCFLDIRSPGLGDTAMYLCATCNPGAEKLFFGSGTQLSVL.

This clonotype has just a few counts. V is TRBV9 and J is TRBJ2-5; possibly TRBD2 for D (5 bases). The last part of the DNA fits TRBJ2-7 better; the J call may be wrong. CDR3 length equals 15 residues. Germline lookup yields CDR1 SGDLS and CDR2 YYNGEE. DNA for the CDR3: TGTGCCAGCAGCGTAGACGGGAAAAAAACCGACGAGCAGTACTTC. It is translated as CASSVDGKKTDEQYF.

The CDR3 loop reads CASSLDAKSPLHF. In DNA, the CDR3 is TGTGCCAGCAGCTTAGACGCTAAATCACCCCTCCACTTT. V gene TRBV7-2 combines with J gene TRBJ1-6; D call uncertain. Trimming left V 1 base short and J 10 bases short, with 8 bases between. Germline V gives CDR1 SGHTA, CDR2 FQGNSA. The CDR3 has 13 residues. The full variable domain, rest sourced from reference TRBV7-2 and TRBJ1-6, is GAGVSQSPSNKVTEKGKDVELRCDPISGHTALYWYRQSLGQGLEFLIYFQGNSAPDKSGLPSDRFSAERTGGSVSTLTIQRTQQEDSAVYLCASSLDAKSPLHFGNGTRLTVT.

The chain uses TRBV12-3 or TRBV12-4 and TRBJ2-2, with 10 bases aligning to TRBD2. V lost 6 bases, J lost 7 bases, and 14 bases stayed unmatched. This CDR3 spans 17 amino acids. The CDR3 DNA sequence: TGTGCCAGCAGCCTACCAACAGGGATAGCGGGAGGCGGGGAGCTGTTTTTT. Translating it yields CASSLPTGIAGGGELFF.

The chain carries TRBV14 and TRBJ2-3; 10 nucleotides line up with TRBD2. The germline gives CDR1 SGHDN, CDR2 FVKESK. J lost 5 bases, V lost 0 bases, and 14 bases had no gene match. This CDR3 has 19 residues. This CDR3 is CASSQERSGRLGSRDTQYF. The CDR3 DNA sequence: TGTGCCAGCAGCCAAGAACGTAGCGGGAGGCTGGGTTCGCGAGATACGCAGTATTTT.

The table lists this clonotype with a few counts. In DNA, the CDR3 is TGTGCCAGCAGCTTAGGGCCAGCGGGAGTAGTCGAGCAGTACTTC. Its protein product is CASSLGPAGVVEQYF. The chain joins TRBV7-2 to TRBJ2-7, with TRBD2 matching over 8 bases. J lost 6 bases, V lost 1 base, and 8 bases had no gene match. Per germline, CDR1 SGHTA and CDR2 FQGNSA. CDR3 length equals 15 residues. The full variable domain, its missing parts supplied by reference TRBV7-2 and TRBJ2-7, is GAGVSQSPSNKVTEKGKDVELRCDPISGHTALYWYRQSLGQGLEFLIYFQGNSAPDKSGLPSDRFSAERTGGSVSTLTIQRTQQEDSAVYLCASSLGPAGVVEQYFGPGTRLTVT.

The table lists this clonotype with a few counts. This sequence joins TRBV7-2 and TRBJ1-4; D gene unclear. Germline V gene sequence: CDR1 SGHTA, CDR2 FQGNSA. This CDR3 is built from 16 residues. With 3 bases removed from V and 7 bases from J, the gap between germline ends came to 18 bases. Here the CDR3 reads CASSFSGSARSEKLFF. The DNA of the CDR3 is TGTGCCAGCAGCTTTAGTGGGTCCGCTCGTAGTGAAAAACTGTTTTTT.

V gene TRBV4-3 combines with J gene TRBJ2-3, with TRBD1 as a possible D gene (5 bases). The germline V and J ends were trimmed by 3 bases and 2 bases, with 15 bases remaining between them. The CDR3 sequence is 16 residues long. Germline loops: CDR1 LGHNA, CDR2 YSLEER. The chain's CDR3 is CASSQLTQGSTDTQYF. The CDR3 DNA sequence: TGCGCCAGCAGCCAGTTGACTCAGGGTTCCACAGATACGCAGTATTTT.

The chain joins TRBV29-1 to TRBJ2-1; D is undetermined. V lost 6 bases to trimming and J lost 4 bases, with 13 bases between them. The germline V gene encodes CDR1 SQVTM and CDR2 ANQGSEA. The CDR3 contains 13 residues. The CDR3 DNA sequence: TGCAGCGTGGGCGGAGACAAGTACAATGAGCAGTTCTTC. It translates to CSVGGDKYNEQFF.

This clonotype was detected once. The chain joins TRBV29-1 to TRBJ2-1; perhaps TRBD2 as D (7 bases). The ends were cut back, 0 bases at V and 8 bases at J, with 14 bases in the middle. Germline assignment: CDR1 SQVTM and CDR2 ANQGSEA. The CDR3 has 14 residues. The DNA of the CDR3 is TGCAGCGTTGAAGATCGAGGGGGGGGCTATGAGCAGTTCTTC. It encodes CSVEDRGGGYEQFF.

This clonotype occurred a few times. The chain joins TRBV15 to TRBJ2-1; maybe TRBD2 (7 bases). Germline V gene sequence: CDR1 LNHNV, CDR2 YYDKDF (reference sequence). The CDR3 covers 15 residues. The V and J ends lost 3 bases and 5 bases respectively, with 14 bases between them. In DNA form, the CDR3 reads TGTGCCACCAGCAGCACGCGGGGGCCCCACAATGAGCAGTTCTTC. It yields the protein CATSSTRGPHNEQFF.

About this clonotype itself: At one end the junction does not follow the germline gene, possibly because of a read error. This chain links TRBV3-1 with TRBJ1-2, with 7 bases fitting TRBD1. Per germline, CDR1 LGHDT and CDR2 YNNKEL (reference sequence). CDR3 length: 14 amino acids. In DNA, the CDR3 is TGTGCCAGCAGCCAACAGGGGGTCAACTATGGCTGCACCTTC. Encoded protein: CASSQQGVNYGCTF.

This clonotype has a single count. This chain links TRBV29-1 with TRBJ2-5; D is unclear. Trimming took off 1 base at V and 2 bases at J, with 8 bases between the two ends. The CDR3 loop spans 13 amino acids. CDR1 SQVTM and CDR2 ANQGSEA come from the germline V gene. The CDR3 sequence is CSVEGTHQETQYF. The CDR3 DNA reads as TGCAGCGTTGAAGGGACGCATCAAGAGACCCAGTACTTC.

The table lists this clonotype with many counts. The chain links TRBV24-1 to TRBJ2-2; a weak D match, TRBD2 (6 bases). With 10 bases removed from V and 5 bases from J, the gap between germline ends came to 13 bases. This CDR3 contains 13 residues. CDR1 and CDR2 from the germline V gene are KGHDR and SFDVKD. CDR3 amino acids: CATAEGRTGELFF. In DNA, the CDR3 is TGTGCCACGGCGGAGGGGCGGACCGGGGAGCTGTTTTTT.

This clonotype was seen only a few times. The rearrangement joins TRBV20-1 to TRBJ2-2; D may be TRBD2 (6 bases). From germline, CDR1 is DFQATT and CDR2 SNEGSKA (reference sequence). V was clipped by 6 bases and J by 5 bases, with 13 bases between them. The CDR3 is 13 amino acids. This CDR3 reads CSAPEGGTGELFF. In DNA form, the CDR3 reads TGCAGTGCCCCGGAGGGTGGGACCGGGGAGCTGTTTTTT.

This clonotype has a handful of counts. The CDR3 loop is CASSPNSHYDEQYF. CDR3 DNA sequence: TGTGCCAGCAGCCCGAACTCCCACTACGACGAGCAGTACTTC. The chain joins TRBV7-6 to TRBJ2-7; no clear D gene. The CDR3 is 14 residues long. The germline V gene encodes CDR1 SGHVS and CDR2 FNYEAQ. V lost 5 bases and J 5 bases, leaving 16 bases between the germline ends.

This clonotype was found a few times. The chain has TRBV5-8 and TRBJ1-5; 7 bases align to TRBD1. The length of the CDR3 is 15 residues. With 4 bases clipped from V and 6 bases from J, the junction kept 10 bases outside the gene matches. Germline V gives CDR1 SGHTS, CDR2 YDEGEE. CDR3 DNA sequence: TGTGCCAGCAGCGGGGGACAGATCTTGGCTCAGCCCCAGCATTTT. Its protein is CASSGGQILAQPQHF.

The rearrangement joins TRBV6-2 or TRBV6-3 to TRBJ2-5; tentative D call: TRBD1 (5 bases). The germline gives CDR1 MNHEY, CDR2 SVGEGT. The CDR3 runs 16 residues. V was clipped by 0 bases and J by 0 bases, with 11 bases between them. The CDR3 protein is CASSYSIDSYQETQYF. The CDR3 region has the DNA TGTGCCAGCAGTTACTCGATCGACAGCTACCAAGAGACCCAGTACTTC.

The chain couples TRBV6-1 to TRBJ1-4; 8 nucleotides line up with TRBD1. J was trimmed by 5 bases and V by 6 bases; bases with no gene match: 8. The CDR3 runs to 15 residues. Germline CDR1 reads MNHNS; CDR2 reads SASEGT. The CDR3 reads CASSPQGQANEKLFF. The CDR3 DNA reads TGTGCCAGCAGCCCACAGGGACAGGCAAATGAAAAACTGTTTTTT.